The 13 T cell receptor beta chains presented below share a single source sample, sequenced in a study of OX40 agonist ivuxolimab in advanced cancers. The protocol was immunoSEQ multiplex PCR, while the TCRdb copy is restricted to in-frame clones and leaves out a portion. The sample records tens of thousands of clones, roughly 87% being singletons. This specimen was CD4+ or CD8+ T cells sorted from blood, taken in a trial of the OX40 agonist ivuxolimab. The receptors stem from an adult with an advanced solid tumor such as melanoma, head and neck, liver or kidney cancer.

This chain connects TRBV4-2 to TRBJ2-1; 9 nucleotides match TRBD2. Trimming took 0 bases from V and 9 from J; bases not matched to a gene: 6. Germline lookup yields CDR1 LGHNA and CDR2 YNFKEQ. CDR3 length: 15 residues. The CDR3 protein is CASSQDPGTSREQFF. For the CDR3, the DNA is TGTGCCAGCAGCCAAGATCCCGGGACTAGCCGTGAGCAGTTCTTC.

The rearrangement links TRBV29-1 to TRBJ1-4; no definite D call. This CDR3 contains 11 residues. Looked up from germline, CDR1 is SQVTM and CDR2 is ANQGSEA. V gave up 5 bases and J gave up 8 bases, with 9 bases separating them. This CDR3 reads CSVKSVEKLFF. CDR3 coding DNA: TGCAGCGTTAAATCCGTGGAAAAACTGTTTTTT.

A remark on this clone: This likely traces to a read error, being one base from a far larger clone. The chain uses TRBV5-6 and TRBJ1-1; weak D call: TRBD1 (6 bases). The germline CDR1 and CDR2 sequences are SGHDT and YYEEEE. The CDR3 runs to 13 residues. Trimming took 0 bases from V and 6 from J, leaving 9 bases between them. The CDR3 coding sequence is TGTGCCAGCAGCTTGGAAGGGGGGTCTGAAGCTTTCTTT. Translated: CASSLEGGSEAFF.

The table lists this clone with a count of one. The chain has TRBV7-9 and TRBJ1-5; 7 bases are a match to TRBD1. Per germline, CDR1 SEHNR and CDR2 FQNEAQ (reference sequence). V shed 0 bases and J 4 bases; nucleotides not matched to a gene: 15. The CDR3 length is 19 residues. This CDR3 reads CASSLAVRGDNVRNQPQHF. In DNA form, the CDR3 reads TGTGCCAGCAGCTTAGCGGTCAGGGGGGATAACGTACGAAATCAGCCCCAGCATTTT.

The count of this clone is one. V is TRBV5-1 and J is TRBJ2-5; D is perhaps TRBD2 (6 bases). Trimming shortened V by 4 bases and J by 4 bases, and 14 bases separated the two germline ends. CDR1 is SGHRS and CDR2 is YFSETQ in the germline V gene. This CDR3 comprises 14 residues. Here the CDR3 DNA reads TGCGCCAGCAGCGCGGGACCCCCCGGAGAGACCCAGTACTTC. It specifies CASSAGPPGETQYF. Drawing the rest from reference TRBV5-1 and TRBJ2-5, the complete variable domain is KAGVTQTPRYLIKTRGQQVTLSCSPISGHRSVSWYQQTPGQGLQFLFEYFSETQRNKGNFPGRFSGRQFSNSRSEMNVSTLELGDSALYLCASSAGPPGETQYFGPGTRLLVL.

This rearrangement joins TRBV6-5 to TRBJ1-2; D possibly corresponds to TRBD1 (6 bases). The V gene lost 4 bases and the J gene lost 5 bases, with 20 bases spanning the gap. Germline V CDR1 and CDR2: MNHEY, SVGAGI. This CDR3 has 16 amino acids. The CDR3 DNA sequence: TGTGCCAGCAGTTCTGGGGTGGGGGGGCGCCAATATGGCTACACCTTC. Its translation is CASSSGVGGRQYGYTF.

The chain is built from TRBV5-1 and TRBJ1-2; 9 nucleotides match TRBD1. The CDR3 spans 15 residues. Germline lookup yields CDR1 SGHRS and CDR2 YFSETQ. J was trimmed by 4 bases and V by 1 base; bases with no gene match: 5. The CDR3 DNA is TGCGCCAGCAGCTTGACAGGGGGCGCAGGCTATGGCTACACCTTC. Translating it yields CASSLTGGAGYGYTF.

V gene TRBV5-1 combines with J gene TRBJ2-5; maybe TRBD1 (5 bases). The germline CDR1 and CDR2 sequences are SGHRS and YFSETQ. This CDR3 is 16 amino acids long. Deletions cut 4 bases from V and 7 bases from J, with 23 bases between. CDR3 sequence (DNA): TGCGCCAGCAGCCCTGGGGCACCCCGTTCGATGGGGACCCAGTACTTC. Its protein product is CASSPGAPRSMGTQYF.

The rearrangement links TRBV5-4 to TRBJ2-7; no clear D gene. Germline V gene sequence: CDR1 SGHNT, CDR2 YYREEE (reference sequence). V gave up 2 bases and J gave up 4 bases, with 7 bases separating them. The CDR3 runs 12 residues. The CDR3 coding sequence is TGTGCCAGCAGCTTACCCGAATACGAGCAGTACTTC. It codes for CASSLPEYEQYF.

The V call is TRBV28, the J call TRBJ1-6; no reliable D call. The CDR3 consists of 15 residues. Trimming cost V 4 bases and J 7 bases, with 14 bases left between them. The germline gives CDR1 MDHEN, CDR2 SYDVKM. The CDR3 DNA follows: TGTGCCAGCAGTTCCCGGACGGTGGGGAATTCACCCCTCCACTTT. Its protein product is CASSSRTVGNSPLHF.

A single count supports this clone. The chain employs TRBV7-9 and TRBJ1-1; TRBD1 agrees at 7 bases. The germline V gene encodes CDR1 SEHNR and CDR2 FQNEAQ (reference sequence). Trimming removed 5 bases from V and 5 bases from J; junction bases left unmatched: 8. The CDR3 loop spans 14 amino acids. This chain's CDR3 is CASSPGAGGTEAFF. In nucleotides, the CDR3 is TGTGCCAGCAGCCCCGGGGCAGGGGGAACTGAAGCTTTCTTT. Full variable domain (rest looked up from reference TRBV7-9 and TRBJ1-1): DTGVSQNPRHKITKRGQNVTFRCDPISEHNRLYWYRQTLGQGPEFLTYFQNEAQLEKSRLLSDRFSAERPKGSFSTLEIQRTEQGDSAMYLCASSPGAGGTEAFFGQGTRLTVV.

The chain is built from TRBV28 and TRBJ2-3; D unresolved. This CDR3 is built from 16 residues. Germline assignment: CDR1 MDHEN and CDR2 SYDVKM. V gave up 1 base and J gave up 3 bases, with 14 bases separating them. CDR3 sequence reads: CASSLLQNSQTDTQYF. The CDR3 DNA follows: TGTGCCAGCAGTTTATTACAGAACAGCCAAACAGATACGCAGTATTTT.

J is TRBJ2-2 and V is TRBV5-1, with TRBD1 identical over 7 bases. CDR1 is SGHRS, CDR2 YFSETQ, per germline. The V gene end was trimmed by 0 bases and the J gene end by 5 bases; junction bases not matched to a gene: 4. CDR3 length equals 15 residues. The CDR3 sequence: CASSLATGNTGELFF. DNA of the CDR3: TGCGCCAGCAGCTTGGCGACAGGGAATACCGGGGAGCTGTTTTTT.